The subject of this entry is one T cell receptor beta chain. Its antigen is currently unknown. These data belong to a study of cytomegalovirus exposure and HLA in healthy donors. As for the study in general: Earlier work reported 100 million to 130 million unique TCR beta sequences from about 180 million T cells. For the approximately 400 genotyped donors, 75% to 90% fell within the Caucasian-associated ancestry cluster. The study's findings and limits: An observed cluster of highly shared sequence variants was recorded as a likely sequencing artifact.

This PCR relied on a set of 60 Vbeta primers and 13 Jbeta primers. Profiled with immunoSEQ multiplex PCR; TCRdb holds only in-frame clones, not every one. Among approximately 150,000 clones listed, around three quarters were seen once. CDR1 is GTSNPN and CDR2 is SVGIG in the germline V gene (reference sequence). The V gene lost 2 bases and the J gene lost 1 base, with 17 bases spanning the gap. The CDR3 is made up of 16 amino acids. Those who donated were healthy bone marrow donors. Sample: PBMCs. The chain joins TRBV30 to TRBJ2-5; D might be TRBD2 (6 bases). The origin of this receptor is a man between 35 and 55 years old in good health and CMV-seropositive. The CDR3 spells CAWSRRAGGTQETQYF. CDR3 DNA: TGTGCCTGGAGTAGACGGGCCGGCGGGACCCAAGAGACCCAGTACTTC.